This TCR beta chain was captured by sequencing in a study of T-cell reconstitution after alpha-beta-depleted transplantation in children. Study conclusions and caveats: A year post-transplant, T-cell counts and diversity derived mostly from newly produced T cells. It was reported that alpha-beta T cells came from several hundred expanded graft clones (about two months after transplant).

Unique molecular identifiers were built into the TCRbeta library. TCRdb itself ran the PCR reads through MiXCR, one entry per CDR3 protein. The sample lists 85,000 to 120,000 distinct CDR3 sequences; approximately 5.4% were seen once. This clonotype was seen ten or more times. Its matching antigen is unknown. The receptor was isolated from a female patient aged 2 to 10 who had a stem cell transplant for Fanconi anemia, so the T cells may come from the graft donor. Sequencing used PBMCs, mostly from graft donor cells, obtained 60 days after TCRalphabeta/CD19-depleted stem cell transplant.

DNA of the CDR3: TGCGCCAGCAGCTTGTGGGCGGGGACCTACAATGAGCAGTTCTTC. This translates into CASSLWAGTYNEQFF. The genes are TRBV5-1 and TRBJ2-1, with a weak D call TRBD2 (6 bases). V shed 1 base and J shed 2 bases, with 10 bases lying between them. The CDR3 is 15 residues long. Germline CDR1 reads SGHRS; CDR2 reads YFSETQ.